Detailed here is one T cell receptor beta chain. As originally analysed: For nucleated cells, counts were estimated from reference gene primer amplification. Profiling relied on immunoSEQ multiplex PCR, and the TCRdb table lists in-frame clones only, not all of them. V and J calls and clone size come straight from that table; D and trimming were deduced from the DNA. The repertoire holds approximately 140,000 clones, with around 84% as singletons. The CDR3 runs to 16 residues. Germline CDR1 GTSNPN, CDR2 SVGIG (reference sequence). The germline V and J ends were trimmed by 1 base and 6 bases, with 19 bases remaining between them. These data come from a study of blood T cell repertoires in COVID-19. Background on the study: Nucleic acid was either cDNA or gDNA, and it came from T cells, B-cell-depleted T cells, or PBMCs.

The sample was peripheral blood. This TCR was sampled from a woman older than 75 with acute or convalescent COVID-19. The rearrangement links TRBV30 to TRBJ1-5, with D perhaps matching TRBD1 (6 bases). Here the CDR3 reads CAWSARRDGGSQPQHF. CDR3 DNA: TGTGCCTGGAGTGCCCGCCGTGATGGGGGCAGTCAGCCCCAGCATTTT.